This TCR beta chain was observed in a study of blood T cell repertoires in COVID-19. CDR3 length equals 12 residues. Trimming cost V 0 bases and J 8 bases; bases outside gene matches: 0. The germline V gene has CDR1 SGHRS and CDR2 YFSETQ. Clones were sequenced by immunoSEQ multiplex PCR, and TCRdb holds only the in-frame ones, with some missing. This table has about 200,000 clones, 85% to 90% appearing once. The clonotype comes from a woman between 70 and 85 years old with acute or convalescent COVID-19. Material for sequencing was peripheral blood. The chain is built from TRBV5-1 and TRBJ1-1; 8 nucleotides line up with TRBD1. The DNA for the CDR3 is TGCGCCAGCAGCTTGGGGACAGGGGAAGCTTTCTTT. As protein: CASSLGTGEAFF. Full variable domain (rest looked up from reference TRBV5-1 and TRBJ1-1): KAGVTQTPRYLIKTRGQQVTLSCSPISGHRSVSWYQQTPGQGLQFLFEYFSETQRNKGNFPGRFSGRQFSNSRSEMNVSTLELGDSALYLCASSLGTGEAFFGQGTRLTVV.